A single sample is the source of the 30 T cell receptor beta chains below, sequenced in a study. In TCRdb, the 5' RACE reads were re-called with MiXCR into one record per CDR3 protein. The table records around 120 distinct CDR3 sequences, 15% to 20% of them present only once. The sequencing input was effector memory T cells from blood PBMCs. Subset of the sample: effector memory CD4+ T cells. The receptors come from a male donor with HIV.

The genes are TRBV29-1 and TRBJ1-1; D ambiguous. The germline gives CDR1 SQVTM, CDR2 ANQGSEA. This CDR3 is 17 amino acids long. The ends were cut back, 0 bases at V and 0 bases at J, with 17 bases in the middle. The CDR3 DNA is TGCAGCGTTGAAGATCTTCTAACAGAACCGATGAACACTGAAGCTTTCTTT. Protein sequence: CSVEDLLTEPMNTEAFF.

This clonotype was seen only a few times. V usage is TRBV29-1 and J usage is TRBJ2-6; D perhaps matches TRBD1 (6 bases). The V and J ends lost 4 bases and 0 bases respectively, with 7 bases between them. Germline V gives CDR1 SQVTM, CDR2 ANQGSEA. CDR3 length: 14 amino acids. CDR3 in amino acids: CSVVGGSGANVLTF. The CDR3 DNA follows: TGCAGCGTTGTAGGGGGCTCTGGGGCCAACGTCCTGACTTTC.

This clonotype was detected a few times. The CDR3 DNA reads TGTGCCAGCAGCTTCACACGGGAAAGTGTCGAGCAGTACTTC. Protein product: CASSFTRESVEQYF. V and J are TRBV6-6 and TRBJ2-7, with a possible D match to TRBD2 (5 bases). CDR1 MNHNY and CDR2 SVGAGI come from the germline V gene (reference sequence). Deletions cut 6 bases from V and 6 bases from J, with 18 bases between. This CDR3 contains 14 residues.

Only a few counts were recorded for this clonotype. The gene calls are TRBV18 and TRBJ1-2; a weak D match, TRBD1 (6 bases). Germline V gene data show CDR1 as KGHSH and CDR2 as LQKENI. This CDR3 is 12 amino acids long. Trimming cost V 6 bases and J 5 bases, with 10 bases left between them. This CDR3 is CASSWDTYGYTF. In DNA, the CDR3 is TGTGCCAGCTCCTGGGACACGTATGGCTACACCTTC.

This clonotype is termed hyperexpanded (1% or more). The chain joins TRBV7-9 to TRBJ2-4, with D perhaps TRBD2 (6 bases). Germline loops: CDR1 SEHNR, CDR2 FQNEAQ (reference sequence). This CDR3 region has 15 residues. V was trimmed by 1 base and J by 6 bases, leaving 13 bases between them. The DNA for the CDR3 is TGTGCCAGCAGCTTAGGGGGGGTCGTAAGAAACATTCAGTACTTC. Translation gives CASSLGGVVRNIQYF.

This clonotype is hyperexpanded by share. For the CDR3, the DNA is TGTGCCAGCAGTGTGCAGGGCGGGAGGGCATACAATGAGCAGTTCTTC. Translation: CASSVQGGRAYNEQFF. The rearrangement links TRBV6-1 to TRBJ2-1; 9 nucleotides agree with TRBD2. The J segment lost 4 bases and the V segment lost 4 bases, leaving 8 bases of the junction unmatched. The germline gives CDR1 MNHNS, CDR2 SASEGT. The CDR3 consists of 16 residues.

J is TRBJ2-7 and V is TRBV28; no reliable D call. Trimming took off 6 bases at V and 9 bases at J, with 12 bases between the two ends. This CDR3 region has 11 residues. Germline CDR1 MDHEN, CDR2 SYDVKM. The CDR3 region has the DNA TGTGCCAGCAGCTCGACCGGGCGGCAGTACTTC. Translating gives CASSSTGRQYF.

The table lists this clonotype with a few counts. The V call is TRBV28, the J call TRBJ2-1; D gene unclear. The germline CDR1 and CDR2 sequences are MDHEN and SYDVKM. This CDR3 spans 15 amino acids. V lost 6 bases, J lost 0 bases, and 12 bases lay in between. DNA for the CDR3: TGTGCCAGCAGCCCCCCGGGCTTCTCCTACAATGAGCAGTTCTTC. This gives the protein CASSPPGFSYNEQFF. Supplemented by reference TRBV28 and TRBJ2-1, the full variable domain reads DVKVTQSSRYLVKRTGEKVFLECVQDMDHENMFWYRQDPGLGLRLIYFSYDVKMKEKGDIPEGYSVSREKKERFSLILESASTNQTSMYLCASSPPGFSYNEQFFGPGTRLTVL.

The chain recombines TRBV12-3 or TRBV12-4 with TRBJ1-2, with TRBD1 matching 10 bases. The CDR3 has 16 amino acids. V dropped 5 bases and J dropped 8; count of bases not matched to a gene: 14. The CDR3: CASSTPGTGVIGGYTF. CDR3 coding DNA: TGTGCCAGCAGTACGCCCGGGACAGGGGTGATAGGCGGCTACACCTTC.

The chain joins TRBV20-1 to TRBJ1-5, with D hard to call. V lost 3 bases, J lost 3 bases, and 6 bases lay in between. Germline CDR1 is DFQATT and CDR2 is SNEGSKA (reference sequence). The CDR3 length is 12 residues. Here the CDR3 DNA reads TGCAGTGCTAGTAAGCCCAATCAGCCCCAGCATTTT. Protein product: CSASKPNQPQHF.

J is TRBJ2-2 and V is TRBV24-1; 12 bases fit TRBD1. The germline V gene encodes CDR1 KGHDR and CDR2 SFDVKD. The V segment lost 3 bases and the J segment 4 bases; nucleotides outside the gene matches: 2. CDR3 length: 16 amino acids. The CDR3 is CATSDAGQGATGELFF. CDR3 sequence (DNA): TGTGCCACCAGTGATGCGGGACAGGGGGCCACCGGGGAGCTGTTTTTT.

V gene TRBV15 combines with J gene TRBJ2-7, with 10 positions matching TRBD1. The germline V gene has CDR1 LNHNV and CDR2 YYDKDF (reference sequence). J gave up 3 bases and V 2 bases, and 4 bases lay outside the gene matches. The CDR3 sequence is 15 residues long. CDR3: CATSRFRTGGYEQYF. The CDR3 DNA reads TGTGCCACCAGCAGATTTCGGACAGGGGGCTACGAGCAGTACTTC.

This clonotype has just a few counts. The chain recombines TRBV15 with TRBJ2-3; D perhaps matches TRBD2 (5 bases). V lost 0 bases, J lost 5 bases, and 27 bases lay in between. This CDR3 region has 20 residues. The V gene's germline CDR1 is LNHNV and CDR2 YYDKDF (reference sequence). The CDR3 DNA follows: TGTGCCACCAGCAGAGATCTTTTAATGCGAAGCGGTACTAATAAAGATACGCAGTATTTT. Protein: CATSRDLLMRSGTNKDTQYF. Variable domain in full (rest from reference TRBV15 and TRBJ2-3): DAMVIQNPRYQVTQFGKPVTLSCSQTLNHNVMYWYQQKSSQAPKLLFHYYDKDFNNEADTPDNFQSRRPNTSFCFLDIRSPGLGDTAMYLCATSRDLLMRSGTNKDTQYFGPGTRLTVL.

The chain recombines TRBV11-2 with TRBJ2-7; D gene unclear. Germline CDR1 is SGHAT and CDR2 is FQNNGV. This CDR3 contains 13 residues. Deletions cut 1 base from V and 3 bases from J, with 7 bases between. The DNA for the CDR3 is TGTGCCAGCAGCTTAGTTGGCAGCTACGAGCAGTACTTC. Encoded protein: CASSLVGSYEQYF.

This clonotype was observed a handful of times. This chain connects TRBV7-2 to TRBJ2-3; the match to TRBD1 covers 9 bases. Germline CDR1 SGHTA, CDR2 FQGNSA. Trimming cost V 2 bases and J 3 bases; bases outside gene matches: 9. The CDR3 totals 17 residues. CDR3 bases: TGTGCCAGCAGCTTATACGCGCCGACAGGGGGAACAGATACGCAGTATTTT. This sequence encodes CASSLYAPTGGTDTQYF.

The chain combines TRBV30 with TRBJ1-2, with TRBD1 matching over 10 bases. The CDR3 runs to 14 residues. With V trimmed by 3 bases and J by 8 bases, 9 bases remained unmatched. Germline V gene data show CDR1 as GTSNPN and CDR2 as SVGIG (reference sequence). For the CDR3, the DNA is TGTGCCTGGAGCCACGACAGGGGGCGAGGAGGCTACACCTTC. Translation: CAWSHDRGRGGYTF.

The CDR3, as DNA: TGTGCCAGCAGCCCCCTCGGGGTTGAGGGCTATGGCTACACCTTC. This gives the protein CASSPLGVEGYGYTF. The chain links TRBV3-1 to TRBJ1-2; no clear D. Germline CDR1 is LGHDT and CDR2 is YNNKEL (reference sequence). The germline V and J ends were trimmed by 4 bases and 4 bases, with 16 bases remaining between them. The CDR3 sequence is 15 residues long.

This clonotype was detected a few times. The gene calls are TRBV5-6 and TRBJ1-2, with TRBD1 identical over 7 bases. The junction had 7 bases not matched to a gene; V was cut back by 4 bases and J by 7 bases. The CDR3 covers 13 residues. Germline CDR1 reads SGHDT; CDR2 reads YYEEEE. The CDR3 spells CASSDTRQGGYTF. CDR3 coding DNA: TGTGCCAGCAGCGATACTAGACAGGGTGGCTACACCTTC. Variable domain in full (rest from reference TRBV5-6 and TRBJ1-2): DAGVTQSPTHLIKTRGQQVTLRCSPKSGHDTVSWYQQALGQGPQFIFQYYEEEERQRGNFPDRFSGHQFPNYSSELNVNALLLGDSALYLCASSDTRQGGYTFGSGTRLTVV.

This CDR3 reads CAWRGQGAKEQYF. The CDR3 DNA sequence: TGTGCCTGGAGGGGACAGGGGGCGAAGGAGCAGTACTTC. J is TRBJ2-7 and V is TRBV30, with 12 bases that match TRBD1. CDR1 and CDR2 from the germline V gene are GTSNPN and SVGIG (reference sequence). V gave up 3 bases and J gave up 7 bases; unmatched junction bases: 4. The CDR3 has 13 residues.

This clonotype was picked up a small number of times. The V and J genes are TRBV6-5 and TRBJ1-1; D uncertain. The ends were cut back, 2 bases at V and 0 bases at J, with 7 bases in the middle. Looked up from germline, CDR1 is MNHEY and CDR2 is SVGAGI. The CDR3 has 14 residues. In nucleotides, the CDR3 is TGTGCCAGCAGTTACGAGCGTATGAACACTGAAGCTTTCTTT. Amino acid sequence: CASSYERMNTEAFF.

This clonotype has more than one count but fewer than ten. This chain joins TRBV29-1 and TRBJ2-3; a weak D match, TRBD2 (6 bases). The CDR3 covers 14 residues. Trimming took 5 bases from V and 4 from J, leaving 16 bases between them. Germline-derived CDR1 and CDR2 are SQVTM and ANQGSEA. CDR3 in DNA: TGCAGCGTTCGGGGGAATAATGCAGCAGATACGCAGTATTTT. The encoded protein is CSVRGNNAADTQYF.

The rearrangement uses TRBV15 and TRBJ1-2; 11 nucleotides line up with TRBD1. Unmatched junction bases numbered 7, after V lost 4 bases and J lost 6 bases. Germline CDR1 LNHNV, CDR2 YYDKDF (reference sequence). The CDR3 sequence is 15 residues long. CDR3 amino acids: CATSTGQGAEDGYTF. DNA for the CDR3: TGTGCCACCAGCACCGGACAGGGGGCGGAAGATGGCTACACCTTC.

The chain uses TRBV7-2 and TRBJ2-1; 7 nucleotides agree with TRBD1. CDR3 length: 13 amino acids. V lost 3 bases to trimming and J lost 6 bases; unmatched junction nucleotides: 2. Looked up from germline, CDR1 is SGHTA and CDR2 is FQGNSA. CDR3 coding DNA: TGTGCCAGCAGCTTCTCAGGGGGCAATGAGCAGTTCTTC. Residues: CASSFSGGNEQFF.

This clonotype was counted only a few times. The genes are TRBV5-5 and TRBJ2-3, with D unclear. Germline V gene data show CDR1 as SGHKS and CDR2 as YYEKEE (reference sequence). The CDR3 extends over 15 amino acids. V shed 0 bases and J shed 7 bases, with 15 bases lying between them. The CDR3 is CASSLATGSLYTQYF. The CDR3 bases are TGTGCCAGCAGCTTGGCTACGGGTTCCCTCTATACGCAGTATTTT.

This clonotype ranks as large (0.1 to 1%). The chain recombines TRBV12-3 or TRBV12-4 with TRBJ2-6, with D tentatively TRBD1 (6 bases). V was trimmed by 3 bases and J by 0 bases, leaving 21 bases between them. CDR3 size: 20 residues. The CDR3 protein is CASSFVTRAGVLSGANVLTF. Written as DNA, the CDR3 is TGTGCCAGCAGTTTCGTAACGAGGGCAGGGGTGCTCTCTGGGGCCAACGTCCTGACTTTC.

This clonotype was detected a few times. The chain has TRBV10-3 and TRBJ1-1; D call uncertain. V was pared by 3 bases and J by 0 bases, with 14 bases between. Germline assignment: CDR1 ENHRY and CDR2 SYGVKD. The CDR3 sequence is 16 residues long. CDR3 in DNA: TGTGCCATCAGTGATCTCCGAGGACCTATGAACACTGAAGCTTTCTTT. Translation gives CAISDLRGPMNTEAFF.

The chain couples TRBV20-1 to TRBJ2-1; 7 nucleotides agree with TRBD1. This CDR3 region has 16 residues. J was trimmed by 3 bases and V by 2 bases; bases with no gene match: 10. Germline V gene sequence: CDR1 DFQATT, CDR2 SNEGSKA (reference sequence). CDR3: CSARRQGPGGYNEQFF. CDR3 DNA sequence: TGCAGTGCTAGACGCCAAGGCCCAGGGGGCTACAATGAGCAGTTCTTC.

Relative to its sample, this clonotype is hyperexpanded (1% or more). The J gene is TRBJ2-6, the V gene TRBV4-1, with D possibly TRBD1 on 6 matching bases. The germline CDR1 and CDR2 sequences are MGHRA and YSYEKL. Trimming stripped 2 bases from V and 2 bases from J, with 10 bases between. The CDR3 length is 16 residues. The CDR3 loop is CASSQLGAPGANVLTF. As DNA, the CDR3 is TGCGCCAGCAGCCAACTGGGGGCACCTGGGGCCAACGTCCTGACTTTC.

The rearrangement uses TRBV6-1 and TRBJ1-1; TRBD1 matches 10 bases. The CDR3 runs 14 residues. Germline loops: CDR1 MNHNS, CDR2 SASEGT. The J segment lost 1 base and the V segment lost 8 bases, leaving 4 bases of the junction unmatched. The CDR3 reads CASERDRGNTEAFF. The CDR3 bases are TGTGCCAGCGAACGGGACAGGGGGAACACTGAAGCTTTCTTT.

This chain uses TRBV4-1 with TRBJ2-7; D remains ambiguous. This CDR3 is built from 15 residues. CDR1 and CDR2 from the germline V gene are MGHRA and YSYEKL. Trimming left V 0 bases short and J 3 bases short, with 12 bases between. CDR3 coding DNA: TGCGCCAGCAGCCAAGATAGGACCTCAGGCTACGAGCAGTACTTC. It specifies CASSQDRTSGYEQYF.